This TCR beta chain was sequenced for a study of blood T cell repertoires in COVID-19. Using immunoSEQ multiplex PCR, the repertoire was profiled, and TCRdb retains in-frame clones only, with some absent. The repertoire includes about 74,000 clones, roughly 88% of them detected once, and less than 2% sits in the top ten. Germline CDR1 reads LGHNA; CDR2 reads YSLEER. The junction had 3 bases not matched to a gene; V was cut back by 6 bases and J by 8 bases. This CDR3 contains 14 residues. The chain joins TRBV4-3 to TRBJ1-6; 11 bases align to TRBD1. The sequence was collected from a woman older than 75 with active or convalescent COVID-19. Sequenced input: peripheral blood. CDR3 in amino acids: CASRADRGHSPLHF. In DNA, the CDR3 is TGCGCCAGCAGGGCGGACAGGGGGCATTCACCCCTCCACTTT.